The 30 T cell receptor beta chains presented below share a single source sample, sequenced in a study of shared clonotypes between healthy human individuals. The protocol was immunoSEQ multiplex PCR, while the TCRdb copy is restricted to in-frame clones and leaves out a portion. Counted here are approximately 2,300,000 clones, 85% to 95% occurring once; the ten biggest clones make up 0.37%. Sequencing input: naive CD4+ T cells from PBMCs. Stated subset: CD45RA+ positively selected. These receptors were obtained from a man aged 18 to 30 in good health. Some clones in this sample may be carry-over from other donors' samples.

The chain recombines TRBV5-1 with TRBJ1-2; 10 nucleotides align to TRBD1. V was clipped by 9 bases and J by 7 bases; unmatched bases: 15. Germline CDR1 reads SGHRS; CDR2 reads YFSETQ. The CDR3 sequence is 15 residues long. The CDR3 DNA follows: TGCGCCACCGGGACAGGGGATTTCGGAGAACGTGGCTACACCTTC. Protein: CATGTGDFGERGYTF.

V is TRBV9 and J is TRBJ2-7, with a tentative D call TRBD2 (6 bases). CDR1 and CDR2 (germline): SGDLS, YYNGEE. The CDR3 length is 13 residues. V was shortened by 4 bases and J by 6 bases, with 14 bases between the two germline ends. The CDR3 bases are TGTGCCAGCAGCCCAGGGACTGCCGCCGAGCAGTACTTC. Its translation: CASSPGTAAEQYF. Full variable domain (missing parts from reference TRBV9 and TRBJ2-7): DSGVTQTPKHLITATGQRVTLRCSPRSGDLSVYWYQQSLDQGLQFLIQYYNGEERAKGNILERFSAQQFPDLHSELNLSSLELGDSALYFCASSPGTAAEQYFGPGTRLTVT.

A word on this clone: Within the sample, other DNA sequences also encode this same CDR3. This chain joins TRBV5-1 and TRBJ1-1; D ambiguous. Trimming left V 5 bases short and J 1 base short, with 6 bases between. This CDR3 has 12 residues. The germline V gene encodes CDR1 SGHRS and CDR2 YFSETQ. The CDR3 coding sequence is TGCGCCAGCAGTCGGCAGAACACTGAAGCTTTCTTT. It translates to CASSRQNTEAFF.

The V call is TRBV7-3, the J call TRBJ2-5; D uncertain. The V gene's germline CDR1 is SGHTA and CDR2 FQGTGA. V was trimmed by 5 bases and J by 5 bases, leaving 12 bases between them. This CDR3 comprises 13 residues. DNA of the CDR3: TGTGCCAGCAGCGAGAAACAAAGGGAGACCCAGTACTTC. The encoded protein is CASSEKQRETQYF.

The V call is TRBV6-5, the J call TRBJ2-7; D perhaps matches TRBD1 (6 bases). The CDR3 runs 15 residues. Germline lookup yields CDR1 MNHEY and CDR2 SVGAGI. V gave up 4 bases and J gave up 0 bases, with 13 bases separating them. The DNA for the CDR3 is TGTGCCAGCAGTTGGGCGGCAGGGGTCTCCTACGAGCAGTACTTC. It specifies CASSWAAGVSYEQYF.

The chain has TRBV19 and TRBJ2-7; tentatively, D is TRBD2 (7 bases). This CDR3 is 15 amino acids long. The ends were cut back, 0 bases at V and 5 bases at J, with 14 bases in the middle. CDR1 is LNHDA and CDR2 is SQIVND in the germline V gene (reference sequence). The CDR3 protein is CASSIDWTGGDEQYF. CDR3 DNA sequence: TGTGCCAGTAGTATAGACTGGACGGGGGGCGACGAGCAGTACTTC.

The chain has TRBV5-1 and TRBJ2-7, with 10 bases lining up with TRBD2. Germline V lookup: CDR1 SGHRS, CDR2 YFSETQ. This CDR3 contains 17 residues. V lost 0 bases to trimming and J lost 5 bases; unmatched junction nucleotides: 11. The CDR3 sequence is CASSLGWLAGVRDEQYF. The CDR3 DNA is TGCGCCAGCAGCTTGGGATGGCTAGCGGGAGTAAGGGACGAGCAGTACTTC.

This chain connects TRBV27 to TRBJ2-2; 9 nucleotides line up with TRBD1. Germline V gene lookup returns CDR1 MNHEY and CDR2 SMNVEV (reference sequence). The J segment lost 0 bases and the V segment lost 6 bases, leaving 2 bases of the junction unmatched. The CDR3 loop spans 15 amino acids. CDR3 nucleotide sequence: TGTGCCAGCAGACGGGACAGGGCGAACACCGGGGAGCTGTTTTTT. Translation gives CASRRDRANTGELFF.

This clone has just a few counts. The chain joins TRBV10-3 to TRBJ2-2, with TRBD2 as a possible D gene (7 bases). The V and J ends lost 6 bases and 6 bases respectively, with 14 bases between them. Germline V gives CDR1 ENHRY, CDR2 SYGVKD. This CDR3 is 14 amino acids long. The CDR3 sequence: CAIRGGAVPGELFF. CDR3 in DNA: TGTGCCATCAGAGGGGGGGCGGTACCCGGGGAGCTGTTTTTT.

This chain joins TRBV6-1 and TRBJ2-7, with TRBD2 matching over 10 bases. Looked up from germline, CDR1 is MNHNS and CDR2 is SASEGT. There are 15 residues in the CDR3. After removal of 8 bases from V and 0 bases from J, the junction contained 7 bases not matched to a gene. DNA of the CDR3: TGTGCCAGCCATATAGCGGGAGGAGTCTCCTACGAGCAGTACTTC. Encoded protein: CASHIAGGVSYEQYF.

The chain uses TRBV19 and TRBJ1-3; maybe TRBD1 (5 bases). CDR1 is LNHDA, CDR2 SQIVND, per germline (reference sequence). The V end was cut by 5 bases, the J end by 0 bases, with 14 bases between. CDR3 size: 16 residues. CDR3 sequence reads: CASSPGGRSSGNTIYF. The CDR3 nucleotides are TGTGCCAGTAGTCCCGGGGGACGGAGCTCTGGAAACACCATATATTTT.

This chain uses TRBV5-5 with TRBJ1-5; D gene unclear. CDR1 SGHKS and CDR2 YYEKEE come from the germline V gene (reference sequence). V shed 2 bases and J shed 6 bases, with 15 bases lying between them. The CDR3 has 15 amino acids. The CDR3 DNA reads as TGTGCCAGCAGCTTCGAGAGGTGGGAAGGTCAGCCCCAGCATTTT. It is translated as CASSFERWEGQPQHF.

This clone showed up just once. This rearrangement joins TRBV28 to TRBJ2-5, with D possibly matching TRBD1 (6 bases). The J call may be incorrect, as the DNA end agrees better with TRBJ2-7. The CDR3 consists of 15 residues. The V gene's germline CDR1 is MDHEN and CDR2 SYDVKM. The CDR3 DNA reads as TGTGCCAGCAGATCCCCGGACAGAACCTTCTACGAGCAGTACTTC. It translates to CASRSPDRTFYEQYF.

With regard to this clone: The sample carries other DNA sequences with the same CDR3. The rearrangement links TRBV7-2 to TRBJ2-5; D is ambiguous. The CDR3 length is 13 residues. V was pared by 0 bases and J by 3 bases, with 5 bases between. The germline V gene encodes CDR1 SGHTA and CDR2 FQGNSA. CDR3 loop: CASSLARKETQYF. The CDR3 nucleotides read TGTGCCAGCAGCTTAGCCCGAAAAGAGACCCAGTACTTC.

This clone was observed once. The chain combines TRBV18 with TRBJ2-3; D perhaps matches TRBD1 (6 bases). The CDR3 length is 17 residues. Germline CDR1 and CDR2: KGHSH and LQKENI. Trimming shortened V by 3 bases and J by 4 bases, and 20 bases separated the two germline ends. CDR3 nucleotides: TGTGCCAGCTCACCGCTACCCGGGGACATAATTGCAGATACGCAGTATTTT. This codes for CASSPLPGDIIADTQYF.

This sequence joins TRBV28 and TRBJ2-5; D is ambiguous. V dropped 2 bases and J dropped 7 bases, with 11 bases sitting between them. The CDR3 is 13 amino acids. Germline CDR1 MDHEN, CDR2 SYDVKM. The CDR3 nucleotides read TGTGCCAGCAGTTTAACTTCCCCCGGGACCCAGTACTTC. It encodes CASSLTSPGTQYF.

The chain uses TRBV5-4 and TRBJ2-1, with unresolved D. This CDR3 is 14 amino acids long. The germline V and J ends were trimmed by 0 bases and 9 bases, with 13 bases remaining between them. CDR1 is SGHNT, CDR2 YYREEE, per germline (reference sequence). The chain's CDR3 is CASSLGEGLGEQFF. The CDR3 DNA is TGTGCCAGCAGCTTGGGTGAAGGGCTGGGTGAGCAGTTCTTC.

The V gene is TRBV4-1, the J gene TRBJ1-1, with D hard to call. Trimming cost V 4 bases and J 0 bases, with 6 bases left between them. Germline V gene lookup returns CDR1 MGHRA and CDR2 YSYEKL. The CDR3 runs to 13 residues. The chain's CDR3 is CASSPAMNTEAFF. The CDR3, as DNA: TGCGCCAGCAGCCCCGCCATGAACACTGAAGCTTTCTTT.

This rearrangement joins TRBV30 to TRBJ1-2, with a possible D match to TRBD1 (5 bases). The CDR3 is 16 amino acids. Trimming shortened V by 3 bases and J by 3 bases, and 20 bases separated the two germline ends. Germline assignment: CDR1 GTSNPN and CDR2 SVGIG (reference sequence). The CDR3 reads CAWRTRGGPPYYGYTF. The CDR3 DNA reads TGTGCCTGGAGAACACGGGGGGGACCCCCTTACTATGGCTACACCTTC.

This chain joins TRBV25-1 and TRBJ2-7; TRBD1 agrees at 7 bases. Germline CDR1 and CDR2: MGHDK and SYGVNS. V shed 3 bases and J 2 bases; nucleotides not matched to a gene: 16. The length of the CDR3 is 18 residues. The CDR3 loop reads CASSEGQSRALGPYEQYF. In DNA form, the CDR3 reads TGTGCCAGCAGTGAGGGACAGTCAAGAGCCCTTGGGCCCTACGAGCAGTACTTC.

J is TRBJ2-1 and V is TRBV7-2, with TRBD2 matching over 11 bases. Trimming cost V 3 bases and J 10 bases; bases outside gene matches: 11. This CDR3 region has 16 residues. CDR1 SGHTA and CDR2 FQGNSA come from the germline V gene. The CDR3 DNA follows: TGTGCCAGCAGCTTTCCTTTTGGACTAGCGGGTTCGGAGCAGTTCTTC. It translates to CASSFPFGLAGSEQFF.

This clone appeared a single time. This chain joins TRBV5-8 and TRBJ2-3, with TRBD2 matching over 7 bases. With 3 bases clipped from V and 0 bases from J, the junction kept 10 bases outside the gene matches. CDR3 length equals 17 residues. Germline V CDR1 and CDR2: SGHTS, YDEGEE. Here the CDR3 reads CASSWGGYPDSTDTQYF. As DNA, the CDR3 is TGTGCCAGCAGCTGGGGGGGGTACCCAGATAGCACAGATACGCAGTATTTT.

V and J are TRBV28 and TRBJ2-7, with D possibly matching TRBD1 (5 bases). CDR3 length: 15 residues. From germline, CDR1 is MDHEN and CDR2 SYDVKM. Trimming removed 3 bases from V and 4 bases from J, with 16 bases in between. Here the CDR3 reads CASSFRARAAYEQYF. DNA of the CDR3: TGTGCCAGCAGTTTCAGGGCCAGGGCGGCATACGAGCAGTACTTC. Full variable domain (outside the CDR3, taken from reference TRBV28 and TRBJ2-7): DVKVTQSSRYLVKRTGEKVFLECVQDMDHENMFWYRQDPGLGLRLIYFSYDVKMKEKGDIPEGYSVSREKKERFSLILESASTNQTSMYLCASSFRARAAYEQYFGPGTRLTVT.

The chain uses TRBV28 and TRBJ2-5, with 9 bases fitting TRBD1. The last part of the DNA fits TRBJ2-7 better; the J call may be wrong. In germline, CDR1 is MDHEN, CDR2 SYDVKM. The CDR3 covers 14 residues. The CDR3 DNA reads TGTGCCTGCACCTCCGGGACAGGGCCCTACGAGCAGTACTTC. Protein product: CACTSGTGPYEQYF.

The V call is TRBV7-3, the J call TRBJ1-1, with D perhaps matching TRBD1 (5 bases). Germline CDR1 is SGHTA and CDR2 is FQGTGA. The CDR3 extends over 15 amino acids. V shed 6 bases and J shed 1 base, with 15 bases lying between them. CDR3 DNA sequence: TGTGCCAGCAGACCACAAGGACACTCGAACACTGAAGCTTTCTTT. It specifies CASRPQGHSNTEAFF.

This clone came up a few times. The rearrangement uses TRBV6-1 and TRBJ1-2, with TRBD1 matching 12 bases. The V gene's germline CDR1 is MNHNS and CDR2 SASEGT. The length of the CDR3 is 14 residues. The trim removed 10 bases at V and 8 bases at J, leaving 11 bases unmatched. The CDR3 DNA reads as TGTGCCACCACCGGGACAGGGGGCGTTGAGGGCTACACCTTC. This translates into CATTGTGGVEGYTF.

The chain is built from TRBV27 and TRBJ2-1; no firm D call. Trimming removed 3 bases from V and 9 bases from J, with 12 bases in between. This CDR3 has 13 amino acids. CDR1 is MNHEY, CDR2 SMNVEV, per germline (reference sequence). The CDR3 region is CASSFRHFGEQFF. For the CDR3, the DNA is TGTGCCAGCAGTTTTCGGCATTTCGGTGAGCAGTTCTTC.

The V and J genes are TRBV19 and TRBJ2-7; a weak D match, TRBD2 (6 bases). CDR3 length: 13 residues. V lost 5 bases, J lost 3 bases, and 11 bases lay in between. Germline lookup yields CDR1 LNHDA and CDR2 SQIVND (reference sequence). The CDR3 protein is CASSDGSLYEQYF. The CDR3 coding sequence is TGTGCCAGTAGTGACGGGAGCCTCTACGAGCAGTACTTC.

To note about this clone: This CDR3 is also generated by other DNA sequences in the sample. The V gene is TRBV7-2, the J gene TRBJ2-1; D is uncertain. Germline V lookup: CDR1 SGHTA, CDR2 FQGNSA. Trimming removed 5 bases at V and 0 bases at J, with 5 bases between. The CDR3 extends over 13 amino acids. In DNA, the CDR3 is TGTGCCAGCAGCCTGAGCTCCTACAATGAGCAGTTCTTC. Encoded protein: CASSLSSYNEQFF.

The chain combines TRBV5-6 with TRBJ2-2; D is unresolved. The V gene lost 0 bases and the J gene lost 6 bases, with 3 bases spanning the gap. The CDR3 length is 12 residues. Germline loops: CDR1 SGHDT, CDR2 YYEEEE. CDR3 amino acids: CASSLVAGELFF. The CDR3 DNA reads TGTGCCAGCAGCTTGGTAGCCGGGGAGCTGTTTTTT.